These 20 T cell receptor beta chains originate from one sample sequenced in a study of post-analysis software for immune sequencing data. Overall study results and limits: Compared with controls, patients had more of five or six TRBV segments, including TRBV5-6, TRBV5-1 and TRBV20-1.

Carried by the TCR beta cDNA libraries were unique molecular identifiers. TCRdb independently ran MiXCR on the PCR reads; one entry per CDR3 protein. The sample lists 800,000 to 950,000 distinct CDR3 sequences; approximately 50% were seen once. For these TCRs, the target antigens are not known. The sample comprised blood. Receptors originate from a girl aged 10-17 years with multiple sclerosis.

This clonotype was counted between two and nine times. The chain has TRBV11-1 and TRBJ1-1; 7 bases map to TRBD1. This CDR3 contains 14 residues. Trimming removed 4 bases from V and 1 base from J; junction bases left unmatched: 3. CDR1 is SGHAT, CDR2 FQDESV, per germline (reference sequence). The CDR3 DNA sequence: TGTGCCAGCAGCTCAAGGACAGGGAACACTGAAGCTTTCTTT. Its translation is CASSSRTGNTEAFF. Filled out from reference TRBV11-1 and TRBJ1-1, the complete variable domain reads EAEVAQSPRYKITEKSQAVAFWCDPISGHATLYWYRQILGQGPELLVQFQDESVVDDSQLPKDRFSAERLKGVDSTLKIQPAELGDSAMYLCASSSRTGNTEAFFGQGTRLTVV.

This rearrangement joins TRBV7-3 to TRBJ2-3; D gene ambiguous. V lost 2 bases and J 0 bases, leaving 9 bases between the germline ends. This CDR3 comprises 15 residues. Germline loops: CDR1 SGHTA, CDR2 FQGTGA. The chain's CDR3 is CASSLRPLSTDTQYF. CDR3 nucleotide sequence: TGTGCCAGCAGCTTACGACCTCTTAGCACAGATACGCAGTATTTT.

This chain connects TRBV21-1 to TRBJ1-1; the D call TRBD1 from the table was never checked on the DNA. TRBV21-1 is listed as a pseudogene. The CDR3 is 16 amino acids. The CDR3 DNA follows: TGTGCCAGCATCACTCCGCACCAGGGACAGAACACTGAAGCTTTCTTT. The encoded protein is CASITPHQGQNTEAFF.

The chain combines TRBV30 with TRBJ1-1, with 7 bases matching TRBD1. This CDR3 contains 15 residues. The ends lost 2 bases at V and 0 bases at J; junction bases unmatched: 6. The germline gives CDR1 GTSNPN, CDR2 SVGIG (reference sequence). The CDR3 spells CAWSPIRGMNTEAFF. The CDR3 coding sequence is TGTGCCTGGAGTCCCATCAGGGGGATGAACACTGAAGCTTTCTTT.

This clonotype was seen more than once but under ten times. This rearrangement joins TRBV2 to TRBJ1-2; 11 positions agree with TRBD1. With 8 bases clipped from V and 8 bases from J, the junction kept 4 bases outside the gene matches. Germline V gene sequence: CDR1 SNHLY, CDR2 FYNNEI. The CDR3 length is 12 residues. CDR3 DNA sequence: TGTGCCAGCTCCGGGACAGGGGGGGGCTACACCTTC. It yields the protein CASSGTGGGYTF. The whole variable domain, remainder taken from reference TRBV2 and TRBJ1-2, is EPEVTQTPSHQVTQMGQEVILRCVPISNHLYFYWYRQILGQKVEFLVSFYNNEISEKSEIFDDQFSVERPDGSNFTLKIRSTKLEDSAMYFCASSGTGGGYTFGSGTRLTVV.

This clonotype occurred a few times. This chain joins TRBV5-1 and TRBJ1-2, with 7 bases fitting TRBD1. The CDR3 is made up of 12 amino acids. Per germline, CDR1 SGHRS and CDR2 YFSETQ. V trimming: 4 bases; J trimming: 6 bases; junction bases outside the gene matches: 3. This CDR3 is CASSTGTDGYTF. The CDR3 DNA follows: TGCGCCAGCAGCACCGGGACAGATGGCTACACCTTC. Drawing the rest from reference TRBV5-1 and TRBJ1-2, the complete variable domain is KAGVTQTPRYLIKTRGQQVTLSCSPISGHRSVSWYQQTPGQGLQFLFEYFSETQRNKGNFPGRFSGRQFSNSRSEMNVSTLELGDSALYLCASSTGTDGYTFGSGTRLTVV.

The rearrangement joins TRBV5-1 to TRBJ2-3; 12 nucleotides line up with TRBD2. CDR3 length: 17 residues. Unmatched junction bases numbered 5, after V lost 3 bases and J lost 0 bases. Germline assignment: CDR1 SGHRS and CDR2 YFSETQ. CDR3 sequence: CASSSRLAGASTDTQYF. The CDR3 nucleotides read TGCGCCAGCAGCTCCAGACTAGCGGGAGCGAGCACAGATACGCAGTATTTT.

This clonotype was seen just once. The chain combines TRBV5-1 with TRBJ2-7, with 11 nucleotides matching TRBD2. V shed 0 bases and J 5 bases; nucleotides not matched to a gene: 7. This CDR3 contains 16 residues. Germline V CDR1 and CDR2: SGHRS, YFSETQ. This CDR3 reads CASSLALAGGPNEQYF. CDR3 sequence (DNA): TGCGCCAGCAGCTTGGCCTTAGCGGGAGGGCCGAACGAGCAGTACTTC.

The chain combines TRBV5-1 with TRBJ1-2; 9 bases are shared with TRBD1. V gave up 0 bases and J gave up 4 bases; unmatched junction bases: 10. Looked up from germline, CDR1 is SGHRS and CDR2 is YFSETQ. The CDR3 consists of 17 residues. The CDR3 reads CASSLAVGQGIAYGYTF. The CDR3 coding sequence is TGCGCCAGCAGCTTGGCCGTGGGACAGGGTATTGCCTATGGCTACACCTTC.

This chain links TRBV5-6 with TRBJ2-1; possible D gene TRBD2, 7 bases. The CDR3 covers 14 residues. Per the germline V gene, CDR1 is SGHDT and CDR2 is YYEEEE. V lost 4 bases to trimming and J lost 8 bases, with 16 bases between them. The CDR3 sequence: CASSATGGADEQFF. The CDR3, as DNA: TGTGCCAGCAGCGCCACGGGGGGCGCGGATGAGCAGTTCTTC.

A few counts support this clonotype. The chain has TRBV15 and TRBJ1-2; 9 positions agree with TRBD1. Trimming removed 4 bases from V and 0 bases from J; junction bases left unmatched: 9. Per the germline V gene, CDR1 is LNHNV and CDR2 is YYDKDF (reference sequence). The CDR3 extends over 17 amino acids. As DNA, the CDR3 is TGTGCCACCAGCAACCGGACAGGGGTACGGTCTAACTATGGCTACACCTTC. Amino acid sequence: CATSNRTGVRSNYGYTF.

This chain links TRBV6-1 with TRBJ1-5; 7 positions agree with TRBD1. The CDR3 is made up of 15 amino acids. Trimming cost V 8 bases and J 3 bases; bases outside gene matches: 10. In germline, CDR1 is MNHNS, CDR2 SASEGT. Here the CDR3 reads CASHKGARVNQPQHF. Written as DNA, the CDR3 is TGTGCCAGCCATAAGGGGGCTAGGGTCAATCAGCCCCAGCATTTT.

The CDR3 DNA sequence: TGCAGCGGTGGACTAGCGGGGGGTCCTACGGCCCAGTACTTC. This gives the protein CSGGLAGGPTAQYF. This sequence joins TRBV29-1 and TRBJ2-5, with TRBD2 matching 14 bases. CDR3 length equals 14 residues. Germline V gives CDR1 SQVTM, CDR2 ANQGSEA. V was pared by 7 bases and J by 9 bases, with 10 bases of the junction left unmatched.

The gene calls are TRBV7-3 and TRBJ2-7; possibly TRBD1 for D (5 bases). The CDR3 consists of 12 residues. The ends were cut back, 2 bases at V and 6 bases at J, with 8 bases in the middle. From germline, CDR1 is SGHTA and CDR2 FQGTGA. The CDR3 DNA reads TGTGCCAGCAGCTTAGTCAGGGCCGAGCAGTACTTC. This gives the protein CASSLVRAEQYF.

This clonotype was recorded a few times. This chain connects TRBV7-2 to TRBJ2-7; weak D call: TRBD2 (6 bases). Germline V gives CDR1 SGHTA, CDR2 FQGNSA. CDR3 length equals 18 residues. V lost 0 bases and J lost 1, with 19 bases in between. The chain's CDR3 is CASSLAAVPGVTSYEQYF. For the CDR3, the DNA is TGTGCCAGCAGCTTAGCGGCCGTACCGGGAGTTACATCCTACGAGCAGTACTTC.

There are a few counts of this clonotype. CDR3 sequence reads: CAISREGDSSTQYF. The CDR3 coding sequence is TGTGCCATCAGCAGGGAGGGCGACAGCTCGACGCAGTATTTT. The chain links TRBV10-3 to TRBJ2-3, with 7 bases aligning to TRBD2. Germline CDR1 ENHRY, CDR2 SYGVKD. This CDR3 has 14 amino acids. Unmatched junction bases numbered 12, after V lost 6 bases and J lost 9 bases.

The chain is built from TRBV29-1 and TRBJ1-2; D not resolved. CDR3 length: 13 amino acids. Germline V CDR1 and CDR2: SQVTM, ANQGSEA. Trimming took off 6 bases at V and 8 bases at J, with 19 bases between the two ends. The chain's CDR3 is CSVATGIQRGYTF. Written as DNA, the CDR3 is TGCAGCGTGGCTACCGGGATCCAACGGGGCTACACCTTC.

The CDR3 coding sequence is TGTGCCAGCAGCCGCCTGAGCGGGATGGATAAGGACGAGCAGTACTTC. Residues: CASSRLSGMDKDEQYF. The chain recombines TRBV7-9 with TRBJ2-7; TRBD2 matches 7 bases. CDR1 and CDR2 from the germline V gene are SEHNR and FQNEAQ (reference sequence). J lost 5 bases, V lost 5 bases, and 15 bases had no gene match. The CDR3 loop spans 16 amino acids.

This sequence joins TRBV3-1 and TRBJ1-5; D gene ambiguous. V lost 4 bases to trimming and J lost 0 bases, with 19 bases between them. The V gene's germline CDR1 is LGHDT and CDR2 YNNKEL (reference sequence). This CDR3 comprises 18 residues. CDR3 residues: CASSLRILGPYSNQPQHF. CDR3 bases: TGTGCCAGCAGCCTCCGGATCCTTGGGCCGTATAGCAATCAGCCCCAGCATTTT.

This sequence joins TRBV20-1 and TRBJ1-4; perhaps TRBD1 as D (5 bases). There are 15 residues in the CDR3. Germline lookup yields CDR1 DFQATT and CDR2 SNEGSKA (reference sequence). The V end was cut by 5 bases, the J end by 0 bases, with 13 bases between. The CDR3 here is CSAGTTEATNEKLFF. The CDR3 DNA is TGCAGTGCTGGGACGACAGAAGCAACTAATGAAAAACTGTTTTTT.